The 28 T cell receptor beta chains below all came from one sample that was sequenced in a study of T cell responses to AZD1222 COVID-19 vaccine. Measured with immunoSEQ multiplex PCR; TCRdb has only the in-frame clones, and not every one. The data hold more than 100,000 clones, with just over 90% observed a single time. Sequences were derived from peripheral blood, sampled 28 days after the second AZD1222 dose. These receptors came from an adult who received the AZD1222 COVID-19 vaccine.

CDR3 loop: CASSWGTTEAFF. The CDR3 region has the DNA TGTGCCAGCAGTTGGGGGACCACTGAAGCTTTCTTT. This chain joins TRBV7-9 and TRBJ1-1, with a possible D match to TRBD1 (5 bases). With 6 bases removed from V and 4 bases from J, the gap between germline ends came to 9 bases. The CDR3 consists of 12 residues. The germline gives CDR1 SEHNR, CDR2 FQNEAQ (reference sequence). The full variable domain, in which reference TRBV7-9 and TRBJ1-1 provide the parts outside the CDR3, is DTGVSQNPRHKITKRGQNVTFRCDPISEHNRLYWYRQTLGQGPEFLTYFQNEAQLEKSRLLSDRFSAERPKGSFSTLEIQRTEQGDSAMYLCASSWGTTEAFFGQGTRLTVV.

V usage is TRBV7-2 and J usage is TRBJ2-3; 12 bases map to TRBD2. The CDR3 has 16 residues. The germline gives CDR1 SGHTA, CDR2 FQGNSA. After removal of 3 bases from V and 4 bases from J, the junction contained 5 bases not matched to a gene. The CDR3 protein is CASSFLAGGRADTQYF. Here the CDR3 DNA reads TGTGCCAGCAGCTTTCTAGCGGGGGGGAGGGCAGATACGCAGTATTTT.

This chain uses TRBV6-5 with TRBJ2-2; 8 positions match TRBD2. CDR3 size: 15 residues. Germline loops: CDR1 MNHEY, CDR2 SVGAGI. After removal of 5 bases from V and 5 bases from J, the junction contained 7 bases not matched to a gene. CDR3 loop: CASSTSGGGTGELFF. DNA for the CDR3: TGTGCCAGCAGTACCAGCGGGGGCGGGACCGGGGAGCTGTTTTTT.

The gene calls are TRBV2 and TRBJ2-5; TRBD1 aligns across 7 bases. Per the germline V gene, CDR1 is SNHLY and CDR2 is FYNNEI. V lost 7 bases, J lost 2 bases, and 4 bases stayed unmatched. This CDR3 contains 13 residues. The CDR3 region has the DNA TGTGCCAGCATAAGGGACAGACAAGAGACCCAGTACTTC. This encodes CASIRDRQETQYF.

The chain has TRBV25-1 and TRBJ2-2; no reliable D call. This CDR3 spans 11 amino acids. Germline CDR1 MGHDK, CDR2 SYGVNS. V was trimmed by 4 bases and J by 6 bases, leaving 3 bases between them. The CDR3 bases are TGTGCCAGCAGTGGGGCCGGGGAGCTGTTTTTT. Protein: CASSGAGELFF.

V is TRBV9 and J is TRBJ2-1; 13 nucleotides align to TRBD2. CDR3 length: 21 amino acids. V gave up 1 base and J gave up 9 bases; unmatched junction bases: 22. Looked up from germline, CDR1 is SGDLS and CDR2 is YYNGEE. This chain's CDR3 is CASSVSQGLFPTSGGPGEQFF. The CDR3 DNA reads as TGTGCCAGCAGCGTAAGTCAGGGCCTTTTCCCGACTAGCGGGGGGCCGGGTGAGCAGTTCTTC.

This CDR3 reads CASSFARDEQYF. CDR3 bases: TGTGCCAGCAGCTTCGCCCGGGACGAGCAGTACTTC. This chain uses TRBV5-6 with TRBJ2-7; the D is unclear. Looked up from germline, CDR1 is SGHDT and CDR2 is YYEEEE. Deletions cut 2 bases from V and 5 bases from J, with 8 bases between. The CDR3 contains 12 residues.

The chain combines TRBV15 with TRBJ2-1; 10 nucleotides align to TRBD1. The junction had 7 bases not matched to a gene; V was cut back by 1 base and J by 7 bases. CDR3 length: 16 residues. Germline CDR1 and CDR2: LNHNV and YYDKDF (reference sequence). The CDR3 DNA sequence: TGTGCCACCAGCAGAGGGGGGGACAGGGGAGGAAATGAGCAGTTCTTC. It yields the protein CATSRGGDRGGNEQFF.

The chain recombines TRBV2 with TRBJ2-3, with a possible D match to TRBD2 (5 bases). The CDR3 is 16 residues long. Per germline, CDR1 SNHLY and CDR2 FYNNEI. Trimming took off 7 bases at V and 1 base at J, with 18 bases between the two ends. The CDR3 DNA reads TGTGCCAGCACCGGTAGCGTAGGAGCGGGCACAGATACGCAGTATTTT. This sequence encodes CASTGSVGAGTDTQYF.

V usage is TRBV7-8 and J usage is TRBJ1-5; tentative D call: TRBD1 (5 bases). Germline V gives CDR1 SGHVS, CDR2 FQNEAQ. This CDR3 is built from 15 residues. Trimming pared 1 base from V and 1 base from J, leaving 8 bases between. The CDR3 spells CASSLVSGSNQPQHF. CDR3 sequence (DNA): TGTGCCAGCAGCTTAGTTTCAGGGAGCAATCAGCCCCAGCATTTT.

The chain couples TRBV7-9 to TRBJ2-2, with D perhaps TRBD1 (6 bases). The germline gives CDR1 SEHNR, CDR2 FQNEAQ (reference sequence). Trimming stripped 9 bases from V and 3 bases from J, with 14 bases between. This CDR3 is 14 amino acids long. The CDR3 nucleotides are TGTGCCAGTTCCCTGGACAGCTACACCGGGGAGCTGTTTTTT. Encoded protein: CASSLDSYTGELFF.

The CDR3 sequence: CASSQEFETQYF. The CDR3 nucleotides read TGTGCCAGCAGCCAAGAATTCGAGACCCAGTACTTC. This chain links TRBV3-1 (or the pseudogene TRBV3-2) with TRBJ2-5; D ambiguous. Trimming took 0 bases from V and 5 from J, leaving 4 bases between them. Per the germline V gene, CDR1 is LGHDT and CDR2 is YNNKEL (reference sequence). This CDR3 is built from 12 residues.

The V and J genes are TRBV7-2 and TRBJ2-7; possibly TRBD1 or TRBD2 for D (5 bases each). The V and J ends lost 5 bases and 0 bases respectively, with 17 bases between them. The CDR3 totals 16 residues. Germline V gene sequence: CDR1 SGHTA, CDR2 FQGNSA. The CDR3 DNA follows: TGTGCCAGCAGCCTACCCGGGGCAGCACTCTCCTACGAGCAGTACTTC. It translates to CASSLPGAALSYEQYF.

This rearrangement joins TRBV5-1 to TRBJ2-7; 8 nucleotides agree with TRBD1. The germline CDR1 and CDR2 sequences are SGHRS and YFSETQ. V shed 1 base and J 5 bases; nucleotides not matched to a gene: 8. CDR3 size: 15 residues. CDR3 amino acids: CASSLSGGEMNEQYF. In nucleotides, the CDR3 is TGCGCCAGCAGCTTGTCAGGGGGCGAGATGAACGAGCAGTACTTC.

The chain couples TRBV5-5 to TRBJ2-7; 12 bases align to TRBD2. Per germline, CDR1 SGHKS and CDR2 YYEKEE (reference sequence). The junction had 7 bases not matched to a gene; V was cut back by 3 bases and J by 0 bases. The CDR3 contains 17 residues. The CDR3 sequence is CASSYSGLAGSSYEQYF. The CDR3 DNA sequence: TGTGCCAGCAGCTACTCGGGACTAGCGGGTAGCTCCTACGAGCAGTACTTC.

The rearrangement uses TRBV6-2 or TRBV6-3 and TRBJ1-6; 9 nucleotides align to TRBD1. CDR3 length: 21 amino acids. Germline assignment: CDR1 MNHEY and CDR2 SVGEGT. With 2 bases clipped from V and 0 bases from J, the junction kept 14 bases outside the gene matches. DNA for the CDR3: TGTGCCAGCAGTTACGGAGAAACGGACAGGGGCTACAGCTCCTATAATTCACCCCTCCACTTT. This gives the protein CASSYGETDRGYSSYNSPLHF.

The chain employs TRBV7-2 and TRBJ2-2; D may be TRBD2 (6 bases). The CDR3 covers 16 residues. V was cut by 4 bases and J by 0 bases, with 12 bases left in between. In germline, CDR1 is SGHTA, CDR2 FQGNSA. CDR3 DNA: TGTGCCAGCAGCTCCGTCGGGAGAGCGAACACCGGGGAGCTGTTTTTT. This encodes CASSSVGRANTGELFF.

The V and J genes are TRBV12-3 or TRBV12-4 and TRBJ1-1; 7 bases are a match to TRBD1. This CDR3 spans 13 amino acids. Trimming took 8 bases from V and 8 from J; bases not matched to a gene: 11. The CDR3 DNA reads as TGTGCCAGCGCTTTTGGGACAGTGGGGGAAGCTTTCTTT. It encodes CASAFGTVGEAFF.

The chain has TRBV10-3 and TRBJ2-5, with TRBD2 matching 7 bases. Germline loops: CDR1 ENHRY, CDR2 SYGVKD. There are 13 residues in the CDR3. V lost 5 bases, J lost 9 bases, and 9 bases stayed unmatched. The DNA for the CDR3 is TGTGCCATCAGTCAACCCGGGGGGTTCGCCCAGTACTTC. It yields the protein CAISQPGGFAQYF.

The chain joins TRBV6-5 to TRBJ2-3, with TRBD2 as a possible D gene (6 bases). V was pared by 9 bases and J by 0 bases, with 13 bases between. The CDR3 consists of 14 residues. Germline loops: CDR1 MNHEY, CDR2 SVGAGI. In nucleotides, the CDR3 is TGTGCCAGTCGACTAGACACTAGCACAGATACGCAGTATTTT. Its protein product is CASRLDTSTDTQYF.

The chain employs TRBV6-6 and TRBJ1-1; D uncertain. V lost 10 bases and J 0 bases, leaving 18 bases between the germline ends. Germline CDR1 MNHNY, CDR2 SVGAGI (reference sequence). CDR3 length equals 15 residues. In DNA form, the CDR3 reads TGTGCCACCTTACACAAACAGATACTGAACACTGAAGCTTTCTTT. Its translation: CATLHKQILNTEAFF.

This chain links TRBV29-1 with TRBJ2-1; 8 bases align to TRBD2. Germline trimming cut 2 bases from V and 4 bases from J; bases unmatched to any gene: 4. Germline V lookup: CDR1 SQVTM, CDR2 ANQGSEA. CDR3 length equals 14 residues. The DNA of the CDR3 is TGCAGCGTTGAAAGCGGGAGAGGGTACAATGAGCAGTTCTTC. It translates to CSVESGRGYNEQFF.

V and J are TRBV10-3 and TRBJ2-6; 12 positions match TRBD1. The CDR3 is made up of 18 amino acids. After removal of 6 bases from V and 4 bases from J, the junction contained 10 bases not matched to a gene. Germline assignment: CDR1 ENHRY and CDR2 SYGVKD. CDR3 DNA: TGTGCCATCAGGGCCGGGACAGGGGGCGTAGGAGGGGCCAACGTCCTGACTTTC. It is translated as CAIRAGTGGVGGANVLTF.

Note on this clone: A read error may produce the germline difference seen at one junction end. The chain employs TRBV5-1 and TRBJ1-1; D not resolved. The germline V gene has CDR1 SGHRS and CDR2 YFSETQ. The CDR3 contains 14 residues. The CDR3 DNA sequence: TGCACCAGCAGCTTGGAGTCCCCGAACACTGAAGCTTTCTTT. It yields the protein CTSSLESPNTEAFF.

This sequence joins TRBV18 and TRBJ1-2, with 8 bases identical to TRBD1. The CDR3 is 15 residues long. Germline V gene data show CDR1 as KGHSH and CDR2 as LQKENI. Trimming cost V 0 bases and J 1 base; bases outside gene matches: 1. The CDR3 here is CASSPPGQGNYGYTF. The DNA of the CDR3 is TGTGCCAGCTCACCACCCGGACAGGGTAACTATGGCTACACCTTC.

The chain links TRBV10-2 to TRBJ1-2; no firm D call. The CDR3 is made up of 14 amino acids. Looked up from germline, CDR1 is WSHSY and CDR2 is SAAADI. V was cut by 4 bases and J by 5 bases, with 14 bases left in between. The CDR3 sequence: CASSVDVNKYGYTF. The DNA of the CDR3 is TGCGCCAGCAGTGTTGACGTCAACAAATATGGCTACACCTTC.

This clone was seen just once. The genes are TRBV6-5 and TRBJ1-2; a possible D gene is TRBD1 (6 bases). V was pared by 5 bases and J by 4 bases, with 14 bases between. Germline V gene sequence: CDR1 MNHEY, CDR2 SVGAGI. The CDR3 is 14 residues long. The CDR3 coding sequence is TGTGCCAGCAGTACAAGGGGGGCGGTCTATGGCTACACCTTC. It translates to CASSTRGAVYGYTF.

Here the CDR3 reads CASGQLVFYGYTF. In DNA form, the CDR3 reads TGTGCCAGCGGACAGCTCGTCTTCTATGGCTACACCTTC. This chain uses TRBV2 with TRBJ1-2, with D perhaps TRBD1 (6 bases). Germline V gene data show CDR1 as SNHLY and CDR2 as FYNNEI. CDR3 length equals 13 residues. Deletions cut 8 bases from V and 4 bases from J, with 14 bases between.